The 25 T cell receptor beta chains given below trace back to one sample, sequenced in a study of T cell responses to AZD1222 COVID-19 vaccine. Sequencing was performed with immunoSEQ multiplex PCR; in TCRdb, only in-frame clones are kept and a portion is missing. Of more than 95,000 clones in the sample, approximately 88% were seen once. Source: peripheral blood, taken on day 0 of AZD1222 vaccination. Receptors were obtained from an adult in good health.

The chain uses TRBV2 and TRBJ1-4; D possibly corresponds to TRBD1 (6 bases). This CDR3 contains 15 residues. The V and J ends lost 6 bases and 5 bases respectively, with 16 bases between them. CDR1 SNHLY and CDR2 FYNNEI come from the germline V gene. The CDR3 sequence is CASRSDRGANEKLFF. In DNA, the CDR3 is TGTGCCAGCAGGTCGGACAGAGGCGCGAATGAAAAACTGTTTTTT.

The V and J genes are TRBV5-1 and TRBJ1-1; no clear D. This CDR3 has 11 amino acids. V lost 5 bases and J 5 bases, leaving 7 bases between the germline ends. The V gene's germline CDR1 is SGHRS and CDR2 YFSETQ. Written as DNA, the CDR3 is TGCGCCAGCAGTAGCAGGACTGAAGCTTTCTTT. Protein product: CASSSRTEAFF.

DNA of the CDR3: TGTGCCAGCAGCAATCGAGTTTATGGCTACACCTTC. Its translation: CASSNRVYGYTF. The chain recombines TRBV7-2 with TRBJ1-2; D uncertain. The CDR3 length is 12 residues. The V and J ends lost 5 bases and 5 bases respectively, with 9 bases between them. Per germline, CDR1 SGHTA and CDR2 FQGNSA.

The V and J genes are TRBV6-2 or TRBV6-3 and TRBJ2-3; perhaps TRBD2 as D (5 bases). In germline, CDR1 is MNHEY, CDR2 SVGEGT. The CDR3 spans 15 residues. Trimming removed 5 bases at V and 1 base at J, with 13 bases between. The chain's CDR3 is CASSPRGLGTDTQYF. DNA of the CDR3: TGTGCCAGCAGTCCCCGCGGGCTCGGCACAGATACGCAGTATTTT.

Of note for this clone: Compared with germline, one end of the junction differs, possibly owing to a read error. The chain recombines TRBV6-4 with TRBJ2-2; no clear D gene. The germline CDR1 and CDR2 sequences are MRHNA and SNTAGT. The CDR3 loop spans 14 amino acids. CDR3 region: CVSSDGSSTGELFF. The CDR3 DNA reads TGTGTCAGCAGTGATGGCAGTTCCACCGGGGAGCTGTTTTTT.

This clone showed up just a few times. The chain uses TRBV6-1 and TRBJ1-5; maybe TRBD1 (5 bases). Germline V lookup: CDR1 MNHNS, CDR2 SASEGT. The V end lost 0 bases, the J end lost 9 bases, and 12 bases lay between the germline ends. The CDR3 is made up of 14 amino acids. The CDR3 nucleotides are TGTGCCAGCAGTGAAGCAAGGGGTATCATGCCCCAGCATTTT. Translation: CASSEARGIMPQHF.

The rearrangement uses TRBV4-3 and TRBJ1-5; tentative D call: TRBD1 (5 bases). Deletions cut 1 base from V and 4 bases from J, with 26 bases between. CDR1 is LGHNA and CDR2 is YSLEER in the germline V gene. The CDR3 consists of 20 residues. CDR3 amino acids: CASSQGNGAKITVPNQPQHF. The CDR3 DNA sequence: TGCGCCAGCAGCCAAGGCAACGGGGCTAAAATCACTGTACCAAATCAGCCCCAGCATTTT.

This chain connects TRBV7-2 to TRBJ2-3; D is perhaps TRBD2 (6 bases). V was clipped by 5 bases and J by 1 base, with 13 bases between them. This CDR3 has 15 amino acids. CDR1 SGHTA and CDR2 FQGNSA come from the germline V gene. The CDR3 DNA follows: TGTGCCAGCAGCCCAAGTAGCGGACGCACAGATACGCAGTATTTT. Translated, it gives CASSPSSGRTDTQYF. Combining the CDR3 with reference TRBV7-2 and TRBJ2-3 gives the whole variable domain GAGVSQSPSNKVTEKGKDVELRCDPISGHTALYWYRQSLGQGLEFLIYFQGNSAPDKSGLPSDRFSAERTGGSVSTLTIQRTQQEDSAVYLCASSPSSGRTDTQYFGPGTRLTVL.

The V gene is TRBV24-1, the J gene TRBJ2-2; possible D gene TRBD1, 6 bases. The V end was cut by 7 bases, the J end by 5 bases, with 7 bases between. This CDR3 spans 12 amino acids. The germline CDR1 and CDR2 sequences are KGHDR and SFDVKD. The CDR3 loop reads CATRQGTGELFF. The CDR3 DNA reads as TGTGCCACCAGACAGGGAACCGGGGAGCTGTTTTTT.

The J gene is TRBJ1-2, the V gene TRBV5-1; 7 bases match TRBD1. The CDR3 totals 14 residues. Germline V gene data show CDR1 as SGHRS and CDR2 as YFSETQ. Trimming at V came to 2 bases and at J to 6 bases, leaving 7 bases not matched to a gene. The CDR3 coding sequence is TGCGCCAGCAGCTTTTTTGACAGGGATGATGGCTACACCTTC. Translation: CASSFFDRDDGYTF.

V usage is TRBV7-2 and J usage is TRBJ1-6; D may be TRBD1 (5 bases). The CDR3 is 17 amino acids. Germline lookup yields CDR1 SGHTA and CDR2 FQGNSA. Trimming took 1 base from V and 2 from J, leaving 12 bases between them. The CDR3 protein is CASSLDQGLTYNSPLHF. For the CDR3, the DNA is TGTGCCAGCAGCTTAGATCAGGGTTTAACCTATAATTCACCCCTCCACTTT.

This rearrangement joins TRBV7-2 to TRBJ1-2, with 7 positions matching TRBD1. The V segment lost 0 bases and the J segment 3 bases; nucleotides outside the gene matches: 4. Germline loops: CDR1 SGHTA, CDR2 FQGNSA. CDR3 length: 15 amino acids. The CDR3 DNA follows: TGTGCCAGCAGCTTAGCCGGCAGGGGGGACTATGGCTACACCTTC. Its protein product is CASSLAGRGDYGYTF. Full variable domain (missing parts from reference TRBV7-2 and TRBJ1-2): GAGVSQSPSNKVTEKGKDVELRCDPISGHTALYWYRQSLGQGLEFLIYFQGNSAPDKSGLPSDRFSAERTGGSVSTLTIQRTQQEDSAVYLCASSLAGRGDYGYTFGSGTRLTVV.

The chain recombines TRBV3-1 (or the pseudogene TRBV3-2) with TRBJ1-5; D call uncertain. V was cut by 4 bases and J by 7 bases, with 14 bases left in between. CDR1 is LGHDT, CDR2 YNNKEL, per germline (reference sequence). This CDR3 spans 14 amino acids. The CDR3 region has the DNA TGTGCCAGCAGCCTCCAGGCCGTTAGCCAGCCCCAGCATTTT. It codes for CASSLQAVSQPQHF.

The CDR3 loop is CASSEWAGGTANSPLHF. The CDR3 DNA is TGTGCCAGCAGTGAATGGGCGGGGGGAACAGCCAATTCACCCCTCCACTTT. The gene calls are TRBV25-1 and TRBJ1-6; perhaps TRBD1 as D (5 bases). Germline CDR1 MGHDK, CDR2 SYGVNS. V lost 1 base, J lost 7 bases, and 17 bases lay in between. CDR3 length: 17 amino acids.

The chain combines TRBV7-2 with TRBJ2-7; perhaps TRBD2 as D (5 bases). Germline CDR1 reads SGHTA; CDR2 reads FQGNSA. This CDR3 spans 16 amino acids. V lost 5 bases, J lost 0 bases, and 17 bases lay in between. Written as DNA, the CDR3 is TGTGCCAGCAGCCCCCTAGGATGGGAGAGCTCCTACGAGCAGTACTTC. This sequence encodes CASSPLGWESSYEQYF.

This chain connects TRBV4-1 to TRBJ2-1, with TRBD2 matching over 10 bases. CDR1 and CDR2 (germline): MGHRA, YSYEKL. V was pared by 0 bases and J by 4 bases, with 3 bases of the junction left unmatched. CDR3 length equals 16 residues. The CDR3 sequence is CASSQELAGAYNEQFF. The CDR3 region has the DNA TGCGCCAGCAGCCAAGAGCTAGCGGGAGCGTACAATGAGCAGTTCTTC.

This chain links TRBV6-1 with TRBJ1-1, with a possible D match to TRBD1 (5 bases). The germline gives CDR1 MNHNS, CDR2 SASEGT. V was cut by 1 base and J by 1 base, with 13 bases left in between. The CDR3 contains 16 residues. CDR3 coding DNA: TGTGCCAGCAGTGAAGGGCGGGGCACGACGAACACTGAAGCTTTCTTT. Encoded protein: CASSEGRGTTNTEAFF.

The genes are TRBV11-2 and TRBJ2-2, with TRBD2 as a possible D gene (6 bases). V shed 0 bases and J shed 6 bases, with 14 bases lying between them. Germline V gives CDR1 SGHAT, CDR2 FQNNGV. This CDR3 has 16 amino acids. The chain's CDR3 is CASSLDRGEAAGELFF. CDR3 sequence (DNA): TGTGCCAGCAGCTTAGATCGAGGGGAGGCCGCCGGGGAGCTGTTTTTT.

The genes are TRBV18 and TRBJ2-1, with D possibly being TRBD2 (5 bases). The CDR3 extends over 14 amino acids. Looked up from germline, CDR1 is KGHSH and CDR2 is LQKENI. The V and J ends lost 0 bases and 8 bases respectively, with 11 bases between them. In nucleotides, the CDR3 is TGTGCCAGCTCACCACCGGCTAGCCGCGATGAGCAGTTCTTC. This codes for CASSPPASRDEQFF.

V usage is TRBV6-4 and J usage is TRBJ2-1; TRBD1 or TRBD2 may be the D gene (6 bases each). The germline V gene has CDR1 MRHNA and CDR2 SNTAGT. Between the trimmed V and J ends, which lost 0 bases and 9 bases, there was a span of 18 bases. This CDR3 is 16 amino acids long. Here the CDR3 DNA reads TGTGCCAGCAGTGACTCGAAGACTAGGGGGTCGGGTGAGCAGTTCTTC. As protein: CASSDSKTRGSGEQFF.

V and J are TRBV28 and TRBJ2-3; 7 bases are a match to TRBD1. Germline-derived CDR1 and CDR2 are MDHEN and SYDVKM. The ends lost 7 bases at V and 2 bases at J; junction bases unmatched: 6. This CDR3 spans 14 amino acids. CDR3 sequence reads: CASTPGQSTDTQYF. CDR3 coding DNA: TGTGCCAGCACGCCGGGACAGTCCACAGATACGCAGTATTTT.

This clone was counted once. J is TRBJ1-3 and V is TRBV7-9; D gene uncertain. CDR1 and CDR2 (germline): SEHNR, FQNEAQ (reference sequence). This CDR3 is 17 amino acids long. Trimming shortened V by 5 bases and J by 0 bases, and 17 bases separated the two germline ends. Here the CDR3 DNA reads TGTGCCAGCAGCGAAAATTCGCAGGTCCGCTCTGGAAACACCATATATTTT. Residues: CASSENSQVRSGNTIYF.

V is TRBV29-1 and J is TRBJ2-5, with a tentative D call TRBD1 (6 bases). CDR1 is SQVTM and CDR2 is ANQGSEA in the germline V gene. This CDR3 comprises 12 residues. V was shortened by 4 bases and J by 5 bases, with 11 bases between the two germline ends. CDR3 sequence: CSVARGDETQYF. The DNA for the CDR3 is TGCAGCGTTGCCAGGGGAGACGAGACCCAGTACTTC.

This clone appeared a single time. In DNA form, the CDR3 reads TGTGCCAGCAGCGGACCAGGGAGAATGAACACTGAAGCTTTCTTT. Protein: CASSGPGRMNTEAFF. The chain has TRBV5-4 and TRBJ1-1, with TRBD1 as a possible D gene (5 bases). The CDR3 loop spans 15 amino acids. V was trimmed by 4 bases and J by 0 bases, leaving 13 bases between them. The germline CDR1 and CDR2 sequences are SGHNT and YYREEE (reference sequence).

This sequence joins TRBV4-3 and TRBJ2-7; D possibly corresponds to TRBD2 (5 bases). The CDR3 extends over 17 amino acids. Per germline, CDR1 LGHNA and CDR2 YSLEER. The germline V and J ends were trimmed by 4 bases and 2 bases, with 21 bases remaining between them. CDR3 region: CASSRGPSPDGPYEQYF. CDR3 nucleotides: TGCGCCAGCAGCCGAGGCCCTAGCCCTGATGGTCCCTACGAGCAGTACTTC.